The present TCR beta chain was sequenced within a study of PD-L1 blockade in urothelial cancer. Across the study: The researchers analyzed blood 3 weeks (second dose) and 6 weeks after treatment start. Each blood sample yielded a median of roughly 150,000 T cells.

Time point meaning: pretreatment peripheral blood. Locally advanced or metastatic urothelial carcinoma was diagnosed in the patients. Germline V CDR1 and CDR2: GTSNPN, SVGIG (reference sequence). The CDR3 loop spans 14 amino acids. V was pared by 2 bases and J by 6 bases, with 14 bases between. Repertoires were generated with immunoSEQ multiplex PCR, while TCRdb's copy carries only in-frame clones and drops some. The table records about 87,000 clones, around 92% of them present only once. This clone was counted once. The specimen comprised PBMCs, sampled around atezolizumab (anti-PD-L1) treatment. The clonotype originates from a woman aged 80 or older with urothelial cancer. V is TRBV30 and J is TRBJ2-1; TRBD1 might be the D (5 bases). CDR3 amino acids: CAWSSVGRVNEQFF. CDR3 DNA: TGTGCCTGGAGTTCGGTGGGCAGGGTCAATGAGCAGTTCTTC. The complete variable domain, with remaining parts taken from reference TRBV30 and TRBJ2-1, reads SQTIHQWPATLVQPVGSPLSLECTVEGTSNPNLYWYRQAAGRGLQLLFYSVGIGQISSEVPQNLSASRPQDRQFILSSKKLLLSDSGFYLCAWSSVGRVNEQFFGPGTRLTVL.